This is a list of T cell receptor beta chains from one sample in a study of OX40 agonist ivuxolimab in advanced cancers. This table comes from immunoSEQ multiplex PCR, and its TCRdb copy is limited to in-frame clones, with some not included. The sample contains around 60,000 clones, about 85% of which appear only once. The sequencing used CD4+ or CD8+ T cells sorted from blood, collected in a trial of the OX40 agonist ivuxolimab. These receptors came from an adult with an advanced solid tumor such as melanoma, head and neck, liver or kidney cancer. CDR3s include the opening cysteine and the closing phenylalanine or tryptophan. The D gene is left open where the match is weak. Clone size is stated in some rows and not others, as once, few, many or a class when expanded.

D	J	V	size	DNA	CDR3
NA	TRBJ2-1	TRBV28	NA	TGTGCCAGCACAGTGGGGTATTACAATGAGCAGTTCTTC	CASTVGYYNEQFF
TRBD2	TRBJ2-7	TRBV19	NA	TGTGCCAGTACCCCACCCGGGACTAGCGGGATCTACGAGCAGTACTTC	CASTPPGTSGIYEQYF
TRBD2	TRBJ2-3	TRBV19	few	TGTGCCAGTAGTACTCCAGCGGGAGTAGGGGCAGATACGCAGTATTTT	CASSTPAGVGADTQYF
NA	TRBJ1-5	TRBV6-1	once	TGTGCCAGCAGTGAACAGGGTCGGCAGCCCCAGCATTTT	CASSEQGRQPQHF
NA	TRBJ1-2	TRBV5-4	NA	TGTGCCAGTAGGCCGCAGGGTAACTATGGCTACACCTTC	CASRPQGNYGYTF
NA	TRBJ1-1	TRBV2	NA	TGTGCCAGCAGACAGGATTTAGCTGAAGCTTTCTTT	CASRQDLAEAFF
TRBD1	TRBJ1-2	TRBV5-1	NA	TGCGCCAGCAGCACGGACAGGGGCAGCGATGGCTACACCTTC	CASSTDRGSDGYTF
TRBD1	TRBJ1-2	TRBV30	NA	TGTGCCTGGAGTACAGGGGGCGGCTATGGCTACACCTTC	CAWSTGGGYGYTF
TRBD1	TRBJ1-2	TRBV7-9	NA	TGTGCCAGCAGCCCGGGACAGAACTATGGCTACACCTTC	CASSPGQNYGYTF
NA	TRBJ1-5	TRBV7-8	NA	TGTGCCAGCAGCTTAGCGCTTGGCAATCAGCCCCAGCATTTT	CASSLALGNQPQHF
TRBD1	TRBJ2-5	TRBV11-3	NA	TGTGCCAGCAGCTTAGATATCGGGACAGGGGGAGGAGAGACCCAGTACTTC	CASSLDIGTGGGETQYF
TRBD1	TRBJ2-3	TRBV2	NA	TGTGCCAGCGGACAGGGGTTAGGAGATACGCAGTATTTT	CASGQGLGDTQYF
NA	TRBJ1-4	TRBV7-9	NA	TGTGCCAGCAGCAAGACAACGCTAATTGAAAAACTGTTTTTT	CASSKTTLIEKLFF
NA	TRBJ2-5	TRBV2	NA	TGTGCCAGCAGGGGGCAAAGCCACGGACAGACCCAGTACTTC	CASRGQSHGQTQYF
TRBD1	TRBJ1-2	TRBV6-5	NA	TGTGCCAGCAGTTCTGGACAGGAGTCGTATGGCTACACCTTC	CASSSGQESYGYTF
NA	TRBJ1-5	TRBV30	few	TGTGCCTGGAGTGGACACAATAATCAGCCCCAGCATTTT	CAWSGHNNQPQHF
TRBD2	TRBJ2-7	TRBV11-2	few	TGTGCCAGCAGCTCTTTCCGGGGGGATCCGGGAGAGCAGTACTTC	CASSSFRGDPGEQYF
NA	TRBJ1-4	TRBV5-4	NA	TGTGCCAGCAGCGACGGGCCCGAGGGAAAACTGTTTTTT	CASSDGPEGKLFF
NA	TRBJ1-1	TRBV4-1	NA	TGCGCCAGTAGCCACCACGGCGTATCTGAAGCTTTCTTT	CASSHHGVSEAFF
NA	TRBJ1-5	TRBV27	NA	TGTGCCAGCAGTTTATTCCCATATAGCAATCAGCCCCAGCATTTT	CASSLFPYSNQPQHF
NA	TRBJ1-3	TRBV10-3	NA	TGTGCCATCAGAGGACCGGGCTCTGGAAACACCATATATTTT	CAIRGPGSGNTIYF
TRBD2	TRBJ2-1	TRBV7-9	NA	TGTGCCAGCAGCCCTGCCCCGAGCGGGGGGAAAAGCTCCTACAATGAGCAGTTCTTC	CASSPAPSGGKSSYNEQFF
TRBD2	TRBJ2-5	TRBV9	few	TGTGCCAGCAGCCCTGGACTAGCGGGAGAGACCCAGTACTTC	CASSPGLAGETQYF
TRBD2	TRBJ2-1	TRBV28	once	TGTGCCAGCACCCTCGACAACCCGTATCGGCGGGAGGGTAACTCCTACAATGAGCAGTTCTTC	CASTLDNPYRREGNSYNEQFF
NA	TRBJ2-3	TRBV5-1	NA	TGCGCCAGCAGCGACAAACCAGGGACCGATACGCAGTATTTT	CASSDKPGTDTQYF
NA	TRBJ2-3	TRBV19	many	TGTGCCAGTAGTAGTTTCGCTCTAGTGGGTCCTAGCACAGATACGCAGTATTTT	CASSSFALVGPSTDTQYF
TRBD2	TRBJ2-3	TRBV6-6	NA	TGTGTCGCAGCGGGGACCACAGATACGCAGTATTTT	CVAAGTTDTQYF
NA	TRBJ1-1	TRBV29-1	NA	TGCAGCGTTGAAGTTACAGCCTACACTGAAGCTTTCTTT	CSVEVTAYTEAFF
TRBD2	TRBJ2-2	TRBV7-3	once	TGTGCCAGCAGCTTAAGACTAGCGGGAGGCCGTTCCGGGGAGCTGTTTTTT	CASSLRLAGGRSGELFF
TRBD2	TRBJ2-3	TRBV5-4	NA	TGTGCCAGCAGCTTGGACTCGGGACTAGCGGGGGGTGTAGATACGCAGTATTTT	CASSLDSGLAGGVDTQYF
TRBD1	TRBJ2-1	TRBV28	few	TGTGCCAGCAGTTTAGGGATGGGCAGGGGGCGCAGTAGTAGCCTATACAATGAGCAGTTCTTC	CASSLGMGRGRSSSLYNEQFF
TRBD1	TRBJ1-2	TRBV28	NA	TGTGCCAGCAGTCGACAGGGGGTCGTTGGCTACACCTTC	CASSRQGVVGYTF
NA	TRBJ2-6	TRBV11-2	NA	TGTGCCAGCAGCTCGTCTCTTGTGGCCAACGTCCTGACTTTC	CASSSSLVANVLTF
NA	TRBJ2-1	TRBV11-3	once	TGTGCCAGCAGTACCCTGAGCTCCAATGAGCAGTTCTTC	CASSTLSSNEQFF
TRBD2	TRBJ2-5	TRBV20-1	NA	TGCAGTGCTAGGGCCGGGACTACACAGTACTTC	CSARAGTTQYF
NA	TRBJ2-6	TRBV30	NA	TGTGCCTGGAGTGTAAAGGGGGCTGGGGCCAACGTCCTGACTTTC	CAWSVKGAGANVLTF
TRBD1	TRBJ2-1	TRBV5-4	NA	TGTGCCAGCAGCTTAGGACAGGGTAACAATGAGCAGTTCTTC	CASSLGQGNNEQFF
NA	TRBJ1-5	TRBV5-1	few	TGCGCCAGCAGCTTGAACAGGGATCAGCCCCAGCATTTT	CASSLNRDQPQHF
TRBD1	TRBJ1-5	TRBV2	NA	TGTGCCAGCAGTCGGACAGGTCGTCTCCAGCCCCAGCATTTT	CASSRTGRLQPQHF
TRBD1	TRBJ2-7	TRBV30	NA	TGTGCCTGGAGCACCCGGGACAGGGGTCTCTACGAGCAGTACTTC	CAWSTRDRGLYEQYF
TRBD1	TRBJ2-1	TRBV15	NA	TGTGCCACGGGGACAGGGGAATACAATGAGCAGTTCTTC	CATGTGEYNEQFF
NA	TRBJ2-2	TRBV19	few	TGTGCCAGTAGTAGCCGAGACACGTTCACCGGGGAGCTGTTTTTT	CASSSRDTFTGELFF